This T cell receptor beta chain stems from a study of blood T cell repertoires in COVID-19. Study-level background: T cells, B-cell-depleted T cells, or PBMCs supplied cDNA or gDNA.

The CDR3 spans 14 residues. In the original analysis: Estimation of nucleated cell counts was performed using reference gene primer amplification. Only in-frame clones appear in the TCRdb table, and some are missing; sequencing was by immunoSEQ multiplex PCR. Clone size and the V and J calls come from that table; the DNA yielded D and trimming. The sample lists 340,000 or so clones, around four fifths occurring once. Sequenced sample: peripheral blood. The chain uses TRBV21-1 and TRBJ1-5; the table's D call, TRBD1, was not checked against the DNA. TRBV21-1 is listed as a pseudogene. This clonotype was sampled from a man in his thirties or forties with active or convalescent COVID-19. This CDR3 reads CASSRGQKNQPQHF. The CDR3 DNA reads TGTGCCAGCAGCAGAGGACAGAAGAATCAGCCCCAGCATTTT.